The 15 T cell receptor beta chains below all came from one sample that was sequenced in a study of cytomegalovirus exposure and HLA in healthy donors. PCR primers comprised 60 Vbeta and 13 Jbeta primers. Repertoires were generated with immunoSEQ multiplex PCR, while TCRdb's copy carries only in-frame clones and drops some. The table for this sample gives 100,000 to 150,000 clones. Sequenced sample: PBMCs. These receptors were obtained from a man between 18 and 29 years old in good health and CMV-seronegative.

This chain connects TRBV29-1 to TRBJ2-7; D perhaps matches TRBD1 (6 bases). The CDR3 spans 14 residues. Germline V gene data show CDR1 as SQVTM and CDR2 as ANQGSEA. The V and J ends lost 5 bases and 2 bases respectively, with 16 bases between them. The CDR3 loop reads CSVTDRSSAYEQYF. CDR3 bases: TGCAGCGTTACGGACAGATCGAGCGCCTACGAGCAGTACTTC.

CDR3 region: CASSLEGTGGNVTEAFF. The CDR3 nucleotides are TGTGCCAGCAGCTTAGAAGGGACAGGGGGCAATGTGACTGAAGCTTTCTTT. The genes are TRBV13 and TRBJ1-1; 12 bases agree with TRBD1. Germline assignment: CDR1 PRHDT and CDR2 FYEKMQ (reference sequence). Trimming took 1 base from V and 5 from J; bases not matched to a gene: 8. CDR3 length: 17 amino acids.

The DNA for the CDR3 is TGTGCCAGCAGGTTGACAGAGCGCTCTGGAAACACCATATATTTT. Translating gives CASRLTERSGNTIYF. V usage is TRBV6-5 and J usage is TRBJ1-3; D may be TRBD1 (5 bases). The CDR3 is 15 residues long. V was clipped by 6 bases and J by 0 bases, with 12 bases between them. CDR1 and CDR2 from the germline V gene are MNHEY and SVGAGI.

This chain joins TRBV11-2 and TRBJ2-3; TRBD2 matches 7 bases. The germline CDR1 and CDR2 sequences are SGHAT and FQNNGV. The length of the CDR3 is 16 residues. With V trimmed by 4 bases and J by 2 bases, 9 bases remained unmatched. CDR3 protein: CASSSLGGRPTDTQYF. The CDR3 bases are TGTGCCAGCAGCTCCCTCGGCGGGAGACCCACAGATACGCAGTATTTT.

V usage is TRBV30 and J usage is TRBJ1-2, with 9 bases aligning to TRBD1. CDR1 and CDR2 (germline): GTSNPN, SVGIG (reference sequence). CDR3 size: 13 residues. Germline trimming cut 2 bases from V and 3 bases from J; bases unmatched to any gene: 1. CDR3 sequence (DNA): TGTGCCTGGAGTAGGGACAGGGACTATGGCTACACCTTC. It translates to CAWSRDRDYGYTF.

The rearrangement joins TRBV9 to TRBJ2-1; 7 bases agree with TRBD1. The junction had 11 bases not matched to a gene; V was cut back by 3 bases and J by 5 bases. The CDR3 is 16 amino acids. CDR1 SGDLS and CDR2 YYNGEE come from the germline V gene. The CDR3 region has the DNA TGTGCCAGCAGCGAGAGGGGAGACAGGGCGCACAATGAGCAGTTCTTC. Translating it yields CASSERGDRAHNEQFF.

V usage is TRBV2 and J usage is TRBJ2-2, with TRBD1 identical over 7 bases. In germline, CDR1 is SNHLY, CDR2 FYNNEI. The CDR3 is 14 amino acids. V dropped 10 bases and J dropped 0; count of bases not matched to a gene: 5. In DNA form, the CDR3 reads TGTGCCATTCGGACAGGCGCGAACACCGGGGAGCTGTTTTTT. Translating gives CAIRTGANTGELFF.

The V call is TRBV29-1, the J call TRBJ2-2, with D possibly matching TRBD1 (5 bases). Germline CDR1 and CDR2: SQVTM and ANQGSEA. The V gene lost 6 bases and the J gene lost 0 bases, with 8 bases spanning the gap. The length of the CDR3 is 13 residues. CDR3 protein: CSVDTANTGELFF. The CDR3 DNA reads as TGCAGCGTGGACACAGCGAACACCGGGGAGCTGTTTTTT.

The V gene is TRBV5-6, the J gene TRBJ1-2, with TRBD1 as a possible D gene (6 bases). The germline CDR1 and CDR2 sequences are SGHDT and YYEEEE. V dropped 0 bases and J dropped 5 bases, with 14 bases sitting between them. This CDR3 contains 15 residues. The CDR3 region has the DNA TGTGCCAGCAGCTTGGAACGCCGGGGGGCTTATGGCTACACCTTC. Its translation: CASSLERRGAYGYTF.

The J gene is TRBJ1-1, the V gene TRBV14; 7 nucleotides agree with TRBD1. J was trimmed by 1 base and V by 1 base; bases with no gene match: 12. The CDR3 is made up of 18 amino acids. CDR1 is SGHDN, CDR2 FVKESK, per germline. CDR3 DNA sequence: TGTGCCAGCAGCCAAGGCGTGACAGGGCCCCTGAGGAACACTGAAGCTTTCTTT. Protein sequence: CASSQGVTGPLRNTEAFF.

The V call is TRBV6-1, the J call TRBJ2-1; TRBD2 agrees at 8 bases. The CDR3 has 15 residues. Germline trimming cut 6 bases from V and 10 bases from J; bases unmatched to any gene: 14. The germline V gene has CDR1 MNHNS and CDR2 SASEGT. CDR3 protein: CASSPIYGGAVEQFF. The DNA of the CDR3 is TGTGCCAGCAGCCCCATTTACGGGGGGGCCGTAGAGCAGTTCTTC.

The rearrangement links TRBV27 to TRBJ2-7; TRBD2 matches 9 bases. The V segment lost 4 bases and the J segment 2 bases; nucleotides outside the gene matches: 9. Per the germline V gene, CDR1 is MNHEY and CDR2 is SMNVEV (reference sequence). The CDR3 runs to 16 residues. The CDR3 bases are TGTGCCAGCAGTTCCCTGGGCGGGAGGGCCGCCTACGAGCAGTACTTC. Encoded protein: CASSSLGGRAAYEQYF.

The V and J genes are TRBV7-6 and TRBJ2-5, with 8 bases fitting TRBD2. Germline lookup yields CDR1 SGHVS and CDR2 FNYEAQ. CDR3 length: 13 residues. V dropped 3 bases and J dropped 3; count of bases not matched to a gene: 0. In nucleotides, the CDR3 is TGTGCCAGCAGCTTTAGCGGGGAAGAGACCCAGTACTTC. This codes for CASSFSGEETQYF. The variable domain in full, with the rest retrieved from reference TRBV7-6 and TRBJ2-5, is GAGVSQSPRYKVTKRGQDVALRCDPISGHVSLYWYRQALGQGPEFLTYFNYEAQQDKSGLPNDRFSAERPEGSISTLTIQRTEQRDSAMYRCASSFSGEETQYFGPGTRLLVL.

V and J are TRBV5-1 and TRBJ1-2; the D gene is possibly TRBD1 (5 bases). The CDR3 has 14 amino acids. Trimming removed 4 bases from V and 3 bases from J, with 13 bases in between. Germline V CDR1 and CDR2: SGHRS, YFSETQ. CDR3 nucleotides: TGCGCCAGCAGCCGGGGGGACCTGGACTATGGCTACACCTTC. Its translation: CASSRGDLDYGYTF.

J is TRBJ1-6 and V is TRBV5-1, with 7 bases aligning to TRBD1. The germline V gene has CDR1 SGHRS and CDR2 YFSETQ. The CDR3 is 14 amino acids. J was trimmed by 10 bases and V by 4 bases; bases with no gene match: 8. The chain's CDR3 is CASSIGQERSPLHF. The CDR3 nucleotides are TGCGCCAGCAGCATCGGACAGGAGCGATCACCCCTCCACTTT.